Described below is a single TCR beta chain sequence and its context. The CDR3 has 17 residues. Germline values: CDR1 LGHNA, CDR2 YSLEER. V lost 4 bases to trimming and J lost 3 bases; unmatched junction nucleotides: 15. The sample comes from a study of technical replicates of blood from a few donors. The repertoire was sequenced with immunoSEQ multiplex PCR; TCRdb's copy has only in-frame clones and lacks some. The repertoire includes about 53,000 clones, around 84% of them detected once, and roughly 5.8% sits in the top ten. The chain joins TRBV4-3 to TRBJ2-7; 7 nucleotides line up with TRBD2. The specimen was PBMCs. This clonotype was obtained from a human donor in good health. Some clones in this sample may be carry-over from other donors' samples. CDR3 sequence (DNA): TGCGCCAGCAGCCGTTACCTCGTCGGCGGGAGAGTCTACGAGCAGTACTTC. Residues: CASSRYLVGGRVYEQYF.